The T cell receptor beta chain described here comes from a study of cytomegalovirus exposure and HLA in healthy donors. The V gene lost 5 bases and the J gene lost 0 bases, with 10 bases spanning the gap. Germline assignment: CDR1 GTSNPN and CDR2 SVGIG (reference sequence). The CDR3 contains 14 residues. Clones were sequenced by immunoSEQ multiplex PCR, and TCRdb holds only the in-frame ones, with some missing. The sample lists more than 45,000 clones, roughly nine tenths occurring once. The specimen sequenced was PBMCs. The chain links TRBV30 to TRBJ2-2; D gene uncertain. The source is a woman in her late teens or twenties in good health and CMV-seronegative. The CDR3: CAWDLDANTGELFF. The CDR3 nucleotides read TGTGCCTGGGACCTAGACGCGAACACCGGGGAGCTGTTTTTT.